One sample yielded the 10 T cell receptor beta chains listed below, sequenced in a study of T cells expressing NK-cell markers (dated by TCRdb to about 2020). The library was obtained by 5' RACE. Sequencing was performed on an Illumina HiSeq 2000. Following TCRdb reprocessing, every CDR3 protein sequence forms one entry, and DNA is not provided. This sample's records show about 540,000 distinct CDR3 sequences. The biggest ten clones account for around 4% of the sample. The material sequenced was blood T cells: a sorted CD56 or NKG2C T cell subset, CD4+ or CD8+ T cells, or bulk PBMC T cells (not recorded which). All receptors come from a man aged 18-30 years in good health. Donor details come from another sample of the same person, matched by shared clones.

The chain employs TRBV6-2 or TRBV6-3 and TRBJ1-5; TCRdb names TRBD1, which stays unverified in the absence of DNA. This CDR3 is 15 amino acids long. Germline CDR1 MNHEY, CDR2 SVGEGT. The CDR3 here is CASRGDRGLAQPQHF.

The J gene is TRBJ1-1, the V gene TRBV28. The CDR3 runs 15 residues. Germline-derived CDR1 and CDR2 are MDHEN and SYDVKM. The CDR3 sequence: CASTLGVLMNTEAFF.

This sequence joins TRBV7-9 and TRBJ1-1. Germline assignment: CDR1 SEHNR and CDR2 FQNEAQ (reference sequence). This CDR3 is built from 13 residues. The CDR3 reads CASQIQPGTEAFF.

This chain connects TRBV7-9 to TRBJ1-4; as DNA is missing, the TRBD1 call by TCRdb cannot be tested. The germline CDR1 and CDR2 sequences are SEHNR and FQNEAQ (reference sequence). The CDR3 extends over 16 amino acids. The CDR3 protein is CASSDRTGRGMKGLFF. Drawing the rest from reference TRBV7-9 and TRBJ1-4, the complete variable domain is DTGVSQNPRHKITKRGQNVTFRCDPISEHNRLYWYRQTLGQGPEFLTYFQNEAQLEKSRLLSDRFSAERPKGSFSTLEIQRTEQGDSAMYLCASSDRTGRGMKGLFFGSGTQLSVL.

The chain combines TRBV6-2 or TRBV6-3 with TRBJ2-7; the TCRdb D gene call, TRBD2, has no DNA to confirm it. Germline CDR1 MNHEY, CDR2 SVGEGT. The CDR3 totals 15 residues. CDR3 in amino acids: CASSYLQGLSYEQYF.

The V and J genes are TRBV20-1 and TRBJ2-7; as DNA is missing, the TRBD1 call by TCRdb cannot be tested. CDR3 size: 16 residues. Germline V gene sequence: CDR1 DFQATT, CDR2 SNEGSKA (reference sequence). The CDR3 is CSAREHRRQGRDEQYF.

The rearrangement uses TRBV10-3 and TRBJ1-2. The length of the CDR3 is 17 residues. CDR1 is ENHRY and CDR2 is SYGVKD in the germline V gene. This chain's CDR3 is CATHFEGPLKDDYGYTF.

This rearrangement joins TRBV29-1 to TRBJ2-1; the D call from TCRdb, TRBD1, cannot be confirmed without DNA. CDR3 size: 11 residues. Germline V gene data show CDR1 as SQVTM and CDR2 as ANQGSEA. The CDR3 sequence: CSVPVSNEQFF.

The chain joins TRBV5-1 to TRBJ1-1; without DNA, the TCRdb call of TRBD1 cannot be checked. Germline V gives CDR1 SGHRS, CDR2 YFSETQ. The CDR3 covers 15 residues. This CDR3 is CASSFSGASETEAFF.

This chain links TRBV20-1 with TRBJ1-1. The CDR3 is 15 amino acids. Germline values: CDR1 DFQATT, CDR2 SNEGSKA (reference sequence). The CDR3 is CSARAITSFYTEAFF.